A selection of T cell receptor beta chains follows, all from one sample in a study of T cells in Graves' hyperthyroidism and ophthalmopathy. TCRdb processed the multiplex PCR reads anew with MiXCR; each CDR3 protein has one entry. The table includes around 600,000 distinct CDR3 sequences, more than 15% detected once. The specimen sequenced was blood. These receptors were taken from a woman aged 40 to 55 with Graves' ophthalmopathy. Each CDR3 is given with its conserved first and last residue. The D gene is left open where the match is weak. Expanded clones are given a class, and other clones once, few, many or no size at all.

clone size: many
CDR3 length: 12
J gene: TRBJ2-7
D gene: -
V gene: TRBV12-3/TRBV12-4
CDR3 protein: CASSRTVFEQYF
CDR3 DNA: TGTGCCAGCAGTCGGACAGTCTTCGAGCAGTACTTC

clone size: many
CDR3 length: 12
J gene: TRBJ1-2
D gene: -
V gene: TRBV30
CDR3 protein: CALDDRNYGYTF
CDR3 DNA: TGTGCCCTGGATGATCGAAACTATGGCTACACCTTC

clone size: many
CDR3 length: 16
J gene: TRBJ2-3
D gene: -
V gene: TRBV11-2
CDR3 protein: CASSLHPYQMTDTQYF
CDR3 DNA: TGTGCCAGCAGCCTTCACCCCTACCAAATGACAGATACGCAGTATTTT

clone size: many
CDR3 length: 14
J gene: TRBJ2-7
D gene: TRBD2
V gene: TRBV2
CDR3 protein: CASSEDGRGGEQYF
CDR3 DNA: TGTGCCAGCAGTGAGGACGGGAGGGGGGGCGAGCAGTACTTC

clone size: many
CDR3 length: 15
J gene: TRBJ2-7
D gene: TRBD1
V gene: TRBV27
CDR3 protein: CASSAPGQGAYEQYF
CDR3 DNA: TGTGCCAGCAGTGCCCCGGGACAGGGGGCCTACGAGCAGTACTTC

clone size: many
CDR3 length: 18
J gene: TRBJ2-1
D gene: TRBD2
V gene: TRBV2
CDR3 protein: CASSSSPSGGTLGDEQFF
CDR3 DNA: TGTGCCAGCAGTAGTTCTCCTAGCGGGGGGACCCTAGGCGATGAGCAGTTCTTC

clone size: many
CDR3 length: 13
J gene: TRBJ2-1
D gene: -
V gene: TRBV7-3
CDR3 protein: CASSLGRDNEQFF
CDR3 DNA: TGTGCCAGCAGCTTAGGGCGGGACAATGAGCAGTTCTTC

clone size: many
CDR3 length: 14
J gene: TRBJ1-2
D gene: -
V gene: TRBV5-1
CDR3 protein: CASSLVQGSYGYTF
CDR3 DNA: TGCGCCAGCAGCTTGGTCCAGGGTTCGTATGGCTACACCTTC

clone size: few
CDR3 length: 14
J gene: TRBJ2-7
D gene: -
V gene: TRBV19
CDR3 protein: CASRRDGTSYEQYF
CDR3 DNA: TGTGCCAGCCGGAGGGACGGGACCTCCTACGAGCAGTACTTC

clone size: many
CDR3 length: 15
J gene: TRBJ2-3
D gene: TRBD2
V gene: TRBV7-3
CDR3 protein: CASSLTGGTTDTQYF
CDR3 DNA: TGTGCCAGCAGCTTAACTGGTGGGACTACGGATACGCAGTATTTT

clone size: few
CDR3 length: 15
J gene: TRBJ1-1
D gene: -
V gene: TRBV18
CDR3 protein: CASSPGGGGVTEAFF
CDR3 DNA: TGTGCCAGCTCACCCGGAGGGGGGGGCGTCACTGAAGCTTTCTTT

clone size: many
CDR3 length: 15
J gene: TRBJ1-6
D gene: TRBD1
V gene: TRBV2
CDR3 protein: CASSERTGLGSPLHF
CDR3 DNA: TGTGCCAGCAGTGAGAGGACAGGGTTAGGCTCACCCCTCCACTTT

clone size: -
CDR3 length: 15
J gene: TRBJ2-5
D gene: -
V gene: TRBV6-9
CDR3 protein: CASSYAVGGRETQYF
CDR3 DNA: TGTGCCAGCAGTTACGCGGTGGGGGGCAGGGAGACCCAGTACTTC

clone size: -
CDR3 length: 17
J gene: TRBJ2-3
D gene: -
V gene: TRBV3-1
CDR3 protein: CASSLDPLGWGTDTQYF
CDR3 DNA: TGTGCCAGCAGCCTAGACCCCCTAGGGTGGGGCACAGATACGCAGTATTTT

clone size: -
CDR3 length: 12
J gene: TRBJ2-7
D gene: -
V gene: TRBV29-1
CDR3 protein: CSVEDGAYEQYF
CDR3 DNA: TGCAGCGTTGAAGATGGCGCCTACGAGCAGTACTTC

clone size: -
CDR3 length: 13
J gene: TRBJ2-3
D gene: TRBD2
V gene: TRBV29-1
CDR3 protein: CSVGTSSTDTQYF
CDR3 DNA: TGCAGCGTTGGGACTAGCAGCACAGATACGCAGTATTTT

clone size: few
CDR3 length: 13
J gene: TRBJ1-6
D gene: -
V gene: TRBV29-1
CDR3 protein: CSVGEVQGSPLHF
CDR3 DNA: TGCAGCGTGGGAGAGGTGCAGGGGTCACCCCTCCACTTT

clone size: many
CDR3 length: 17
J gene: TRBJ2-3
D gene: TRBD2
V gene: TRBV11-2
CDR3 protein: CASSSGGASGYTDTQYF
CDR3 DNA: TGTGCCAGCAGCTCCGGGGGGGCTAGCGGTTACACAGATACGCAGTATTTT

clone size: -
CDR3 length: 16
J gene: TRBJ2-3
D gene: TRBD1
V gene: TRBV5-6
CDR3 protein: CASSFTGAPSTDTQYF
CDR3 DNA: TGTGCCAGCAGCTTCACAGGGGCTCCTAGCACAGATACGCAGTATTTT

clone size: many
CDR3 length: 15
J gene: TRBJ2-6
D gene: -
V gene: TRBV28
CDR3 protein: CASSLRRGGANVLTF
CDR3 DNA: TGTGCCAGCAGTTTACGGCGCGGGGGGGCCAACGTCCTGACTTTC

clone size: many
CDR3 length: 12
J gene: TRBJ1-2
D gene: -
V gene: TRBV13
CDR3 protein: CASSVDTYGYTF
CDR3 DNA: TGTGCCAGCAGCGTGGACACATATGGCTACACCTTC

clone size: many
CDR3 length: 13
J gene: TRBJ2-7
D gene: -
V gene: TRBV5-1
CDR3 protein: CASRIGSAGEQYF
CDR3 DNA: TGCGCCAGCAGAATAGGGTCAGCCGGCGAGCAGTACTTC

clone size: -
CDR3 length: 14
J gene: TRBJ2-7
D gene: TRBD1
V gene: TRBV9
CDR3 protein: CASSPRDRVHEQYF
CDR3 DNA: TGTGCCAGCAGCCCCCGGGACAGGGTTCACGAGCAGTACTTC

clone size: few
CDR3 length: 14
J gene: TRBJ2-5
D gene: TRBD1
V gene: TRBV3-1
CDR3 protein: CASTLTGVGETQYF
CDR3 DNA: TGTGCCAGCACCTTGACAGGGGTGGGAGAGACCCAGTACTTC

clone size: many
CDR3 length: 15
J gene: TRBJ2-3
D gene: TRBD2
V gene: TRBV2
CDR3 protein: CASTRGGGNTDTQYF
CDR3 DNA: TGTGCCAGCACCCGGGGGGGAGGAAACACAGATACGCAGTATTTT

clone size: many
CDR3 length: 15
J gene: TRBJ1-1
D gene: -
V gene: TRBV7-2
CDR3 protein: CASSFFGPENTEAFF
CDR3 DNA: TGTGCCAGCAGCTTTTTCGGGCCCGAGAACACTGAAGCTTTCTTT

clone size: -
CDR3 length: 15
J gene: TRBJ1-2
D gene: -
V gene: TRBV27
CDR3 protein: CASHQTGVRGVGYTF
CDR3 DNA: TGTGCCAGCCACCAAACGGGGGTGAGGGGTGTTGGCTACACCTTC